The 11 T cell receptor beta chains in this list originate from one sample, sequenced in a study of STAT3 mutations in large granular lymphocyte leukemia (dated by TCRdb to between 2018 and 2020). The protocol used for the library was the immunoSEQ multiplex PCR assay. This is the immuneACCESS table as TCRdb keeps it, with only in-frame sequences that have V and J called. A part of the clones is gone; compared with another copy, unresolved V genes explain less than half, and the rest is unexplained. Present in this sample are about 4,300 clones, roughly 50% of which were seen just once. The ten largest account for about three fifths of the sample. Antigen specificity for these receptors is unknown. What the work shows at the level of the full study, not this receptor alone: Every T-LGLL patient showed at least one immunodominant TCRbeta clonotype, and about half showed multiple immunodominant subclonotypes.

Sequencing was carried out using peripheral blood mononuclear cells. Receptors originate from a male patient aged 50 to 59 with T-cell large granular lymphocyte leukemia. Some clones in this sample may be carry-over from other donors' samples. The age is the age at diagnosis.

This clone showed up just once. The rearrangement links TRBV7-9 to TRBJ2-1, with TRBD2 matching over 11 bases. CDR3 size: 16 residues. The junction had 8 bases not matched to a gene; V was cut back by 5 bases and J by 5 bases. CDR1 and CDR2 from the germline V gene are SEHNR and FQNEAQ (reference sequence). CDR3 coding DNA: TGTGCCAGCAGCCCAAGGACTAGCGGGTTTCACAATGAGCAGTTCTTC. Translating it yields CASSPRTSGFHNEQFF.

The chain recombines TRBV7-9 with TRBJ2-3, with TRBD2 matching 9 bases. The CDR3 extends over 16 amino acids. The V gene's germline CDR1 is SEHNR and CDR2 FQNEAQ (reference sequence). J lost 4 bases, V lost 4 bases, and 9 bases had no gene match. The CDR3, as DNA: TGTGCCAGCAGCTGGGGGTTAGCGGGAGTTTCAGATACGCAGTATTTT. This translates into CASSWGLAGVSDTQYF.

In its sample, this clone was seen a few times. The chain combines TRBV7-9 with TRBJ2-3; 7 bases line up with TRBD2. Trimming cost V 4 bases and J 3 bases; bases outside gene matches: 7. The CDR3 length is 15 residues. CDR1 is SEHNR and CDR2 is FQNEAQ in the germline V gene (reference sequence). In DNA form, the CDR3 reads TGTGCCAGCAGCTCAGTCGTAGCGGGTACAGATACGCAGTATTTT. Its protein product is CASSSVVAGTDTQYF.

This clone was found a few times. V gene TRBV14 combines with J gene TRBJ2-7, with TRBD1 identical over 8 bases. CDR3 length: 16 residues. The J segment lost 3 bases and the V segment lost 3 bases, leaving 10 bases of the junction unmatched. Germline V lookup: CDR1 SGHDN, CDR2 FVKESK. The CDR3 nucleotides read TGTGCCAGCAGCCAGGTCAGGGGGCGATTAGGCTACGAGCAGTACTTC. Protein sequence: CASSQVRGRLGYEQYF.

In its sample, this clone was seen once. As DNA, the CDR3 is TGTGCCAGCAGCGGACAGTGGGGCCCTGAAGCTTTCTTT. This gives the protein CASSGQWGPEAFF. The V call is TRBV5-6, the J call TRBJ1-1, with a tentative D call TRBD1 (6 bases). This CDR3 is 13 amino acids long. V lost 4 bases, J lost 6 bases, and 13 bases lay in between. The germline CDR1 and CDR2 sequences are SGHDT and YYEEEE.

The rearrangement links TRBV30 to TRBJ1-1; D gene ambiguous. Germline V gives CDR1 GTSNPN, CDR2 SVGIG (reference sequence). The CDR3 has 13 residues. V was clipped by 1 base and J by 1 base, with 7 bases between them. CDR3 nucleotides: TGTGCCTGGAGTGATAACGCGAACACTGAAGCTTTCTTT. This translates into CAWSDNANTEAFF.

This clone has just one count. The chain joins TRBV5-1 to TRBJ2-2; TRBD2 aligns across 14 bases. The CDR3 extends over 16 amino acids. The V segment lost 9 bases and the J segment 2 bases; nucleotides outside the gene matches: 6. The V gene's germline CDR1 is SGHRS and CDR2 YFSETQ. The CDR3 nucleotides are TGCGCCACTGGACTAGCGGGAGGCCAAAACACCGGGGAGCTGTTTTTT. This gives the protein CATGLAGGQNTGELFF. The full variable domain, rest sourced from reference TRBV5-1 and TRBJ2-2, is KAGVTQTPRYLIKTRGQQVTLSCSPISGHRSVSWYQQTPGQGLQFLFEYFSETQRNKGNFPGRFSGRQFSNSRSEMNVSTLELGDSALYLCATGLAGGQNTGELFFGEGSRLTVL.

The chain is built from TRBV4-3 and TRBJ1-2; D not certain. Trimming removed 4 bases from V and 4 bases from J, with 19 bases in between. The germline V gene has CDR1 LGHNA and CDR2 YSLEER. This CDR3 comprises 16 residues. CDR3 residues: CASSLTDGGLSYGYTF. CDR3 in DNA: TGCGCCAGCAGCCTTACGGACGGAGGCCTTAGCTATGGCTACACCTTC.

This chain uses TRBV23-1 with TRBJ2-3; 8 bases match TRBD1. TRBV23-1 is marked as an open reading frame, function uncertain. The CDR3 length is 15 residues. Trimming at V came to 5 bases and at J to 3 bases, leaving 7 bases not matched to a gene. CDR3 protein: CASSIGQGWTDTQYF. The CDR3, as DNA: TGCGCCAGCAGTATCGGACAGGGATGGACAGATACGCAGTATTTT.

This clone has a handful of counts. This chain joins TRBV6-5 and TRBJ1-2; 10 bases are a match to TRBD1. Germline V lookup: CDR1 MNHEY, CDR2 SVGAGI. The CDR3 totals 13 residues. Losses at the gene ends were 0 bases for V and 8 bases for J; bases not matched to a gene: 0. CDR3 nucleotides: TGTGCCAGCAGTTACTCGACAGGGGGCGGCTACACCTTC. Encoded protein: CASSYSTGGGYTF.

The rearrangement links TRBV18 to TRBJ2-7, with 9 bases lining up with TRBD1. Germline CDR1 is KGHSH and CDR2 is LQKENI. After removal of 3 bases from V and 3 bases from J, the junction contained 3 bases not matched to a gene. The CDR3 extends over 14 amino acids. For the CDR3, the DNA is TGTGCCAGCTCACCTCAGGGACAGGGCTACGAGCAGTACTTC. As protein: CASSPQGQGYEQYF.